The present T cell receptor beta chain was sequenced within a study of T cell repertoires in ileal Crohn's disease. This CDR3 region has 15 residues. From germline, CDR1 is KGHSH and CDR2 LQKENI. V lost 0 bases, J lost 4 bases, and 13 bases lay in between. Some clones are missing from TCRdb's copy, which holds only in-frame ones; the method was immunoSEQ multiplex PCR. The data contain about 14,000 clones, roughly 80% of them singletons. A remark on this clone: Its target is unknown.

Study-wide results and limits: Endoscopic recurrence occurred in every patient whose clonality exceeded 26.8%.

The rearrangement joins TRBV18 to TRBJ2-7, with D maybe TRBD2 (5 bases). The TCR originated in an adult with Crohn's disease. Source material: ileal tissue. CDR3 nucleotide sequence: TGTGCCAGCTCACCACCGGGCCGGGGTCGGTACGAGCAGTACTTC. Protein: CASSPPGRGRYEQYF.